This TCR beta chain was sequenced for a study of cytomegalovirus exposure and HLA in healthy donors. Comments on this clone: The antigen remains undetermined.

Study-wide results and caveats: Specificity for CMV antigens was confirmed in vitro for a few of the CMV-associated chains.

A multiplex PCR was run with 60 Vbeta primers and 13 Jbeta primers. Using immunoSEQ multiplex PCR, the repertoire was profiled, and TCRdb retains in-frame clones only, with some absent. There are approximately 120,000 clones in the sample; over 65% occur only once, and around 20% lies in the top ten. The V gene's germline CDR1 is WSHSY and CDR2 SAAADI. The CDR3 totals 13 residues. The ends were cut back, 6 bases at V and 6 bases at J, with 13 bases in the middle. The chain combines TRBV10-2 with TRBJ2-3, with D possibly matching TRBD2 (5 bases). The sequencing input was PBMCs. This clonotype originated in a man between 18 and 29 years old in good health and CMV-seropositive. CDR3 bases: TGCGCCAGCAGCTTGCTAGCACCGGATACGCAGTATTTT. Translation gives CASSLLAPDTQYF.